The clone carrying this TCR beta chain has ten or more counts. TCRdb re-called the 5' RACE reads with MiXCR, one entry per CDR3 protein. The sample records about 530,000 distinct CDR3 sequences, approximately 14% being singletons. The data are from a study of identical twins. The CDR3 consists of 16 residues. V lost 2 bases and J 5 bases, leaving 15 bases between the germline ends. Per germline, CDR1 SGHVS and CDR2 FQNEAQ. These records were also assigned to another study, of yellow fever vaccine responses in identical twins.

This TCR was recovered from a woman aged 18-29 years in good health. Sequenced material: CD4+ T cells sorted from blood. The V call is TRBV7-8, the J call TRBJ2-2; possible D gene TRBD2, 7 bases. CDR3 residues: CASSLRGGPGTGELFF. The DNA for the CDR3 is TGTGCCAGCAGCTTAAGGGGGGGCCCGGGTACCGGGGAGCTGTTTTTT.